Shown below are 18 T cell receptor beta chains from a single sample sequenced in a study of blood T cell repertoires in COVID-19. The repertoire was sequenced with immunoSEQ multiplex PCR; TCRdb's copy has only in-frame clones and lacks some. The sample includes just over 85,000 clones, 80% to 90% seen only once; the top ten take about 8.1%. Sequencing was done on a sample of peripheral blood. The receptor source for this set is a man aged 50 to 59 with acute or convalescent COVID-19.

The J gene is TRBJ2-1, the V gene TRBV5-4; 11 bases align to TRBD2. Per germline, CDR1 SGHNT and CDR2 YYREEE (reference sequence). The CDR3 covers 15 residues. V dropped 4 bases and J dropped 5; count of bases not matched to a gene: 5. DNA for the CDR3: TGTGCCAGCAGCGTAACTAGCGGGGGACACAATGAGCAGTTCTTC. As protein: CASSVTSGGHNEQFF.

This chain uses TRBV19 with TRBJ1-5, with D perhaps matching TRBD1 (5 bases). V was shortened by 10 bases and J by 0 bases, with 13 bases between the two germline ends. The CDR3 has 14 residues. Germline CDR1 reads LNHDA; CDR2 reads SQIVND (reference sequence). This CDR3 reads CAISTGGSNQPQHF. In DNA, the CDR3 is TGTGCCATTTCCACGGGGGGTAGCAATCAGCCCCAGCATTTT.

The chain recombines TRBV7-8 with TRBJ2-3; TRBD1 matches at 11 bases. Per germline, CDR1 SGHVS and CDR2 FQNEAQ. Trimming removed 4 bases from V and 7 bases from J; junction bases left unmatched: 7. CDR3 length equals 15 residues. Written as DNA, the CDR3 is TGTGCCAGCAGCTCCGGACAGGGGGCGCGATATACGCAGTATTTT. Translating it yields CASSSGQGARYTQYF.

V is TRBV3-1 (or the pseudogene TRBV3-2) and J is TRBJ1-5; 7 nucleotides match TRBD1. This CDR3 comprises 15 residues. CDR1 and CDR2 from the germline V gene are LGHDT and YNNKEL (reference sequence). After removal of 5 bases from V and 3 bases from J, the junction contained 7 bases not matched to a gene. The CDR3, as DNA: TGTGCCAGCAGCGCAGCAGGGGGAAACAATCAGCCCCAGCATTTT. Translating gives CASSAAGGNNQPQHF.

The V and J genes are TRBV2 and TRBJ1-4; D is unclear. Trimming left V 6 bases short and J 6 bases short, with 17 bases between. Germline CDR1 is SNHLY and CDR2 is FYNNEI. The CDR3 contains 15 residues. The CDR3 reads CASSSVRATHEKLFF. CDR3 in DNA: TGTGCCAGCAGCTCCGTGAGGGCCACCCATGAAAAACTGTTTTTT.

Only one count was recorded for this clone. The rearrangement joins TRBV21-1 to TRBJ2-7; the table calls TRBD1, which could not be checked here. TRBV21-1 is annotated as a pseudogene. The CDR3 consists of 19 residues. This CDR3 is CASSKAQGPRTGIMYEQYV. CDR3 nucleotides: TGTGCCAGCAGCAAAGCTCAGGGGCCAAGGACAGGGATAATGTACGAGCAGTACGTC.

This sequence joins TRBV19 and TRBJ1-5; 12 nucleotides agree with TRBD1. Looked up from germline, CDR1 is LNHDA and CDR2 is SQIVND (reference sequence). Trimming removed 7 bases from V and 4 bases from J; junction bases left unmatched: 5. CDR3 length: 15 amino acids. The CDR3, as DNA: TGTGCCAGTATAGGGACAGGGGGCGGAAATCAGCCCCAGCATTTT. This sequence encodes CASIGTGGGNQPQHF.

This clone was counted once. The chain has TRBV7-3 and TRBJ2-1, with 11 bases matching TRBD2. J was trimmed by 4 bases and V by 2 bases; bases with no gene match: 1. This CDR3 is 15 amino acids long. CDR1 SGHTA and CDR2 FQGTGA come from the germline V gene. The CDR3 bases are TGTGCCAGCAGCTTACTAGCGGGGGGTTACAATGAGCAGTTCTTC. Its translation is CASSLLAGGYNEQFF.

The chain joins TRBV24-1 to TRBJ1-1; TRBD1 matches at 7 bases. The V and J ends lost 3 bases and 7 bases, in that order; junction bases with no gene match: 7. The CDR3 extends over 14 amino acids. Germline loops: CDR1 KGHDR, CDR2 SFDVKD. CDR3 sequence (DNA): TGTGCCACCAGTGATCTCCGGGACAGTGGTGAAGCTTTCTTT. Protein: CATSDLRDSGEAFF.

The gene calls are TRBV7-2 and TRBJ1-4; possibly TRBD1 for D (5 bases). V lost 5 bases, J lost 8 bases, and 18 bases lay in between. The germline gives CDR1 SGHTA, CDR2 FQGNSA. The CDR3 spans 15 residues. This chain's CDR3 is CASSPYRTMGEKLFF. The CDR3, as DNA: TGTGCCAGCAGCCCCTACAGGACAATGGGGGAAAAACTGTTTTTT.

The sample holds a few counts of this clone. The V gene is TRBV5-1, the J gene TRBJ2-2, with TRBD2 matching 11 bases. J was trimmed by 5 bases and V by 4 bases; bases with no gene match: 13. The CDR3 has 18 amino acids. Germline lookup yields CDR1 SGHRS and CDR2 YFSETQ. The CDR3 nucleotides are TGCGCCAGCAGCCCATACTATAGCGGGGGGGCTCAGACCGGGGAGCTGTTTTTT. Protein product: CASSPYYSGGAQTGELFF.

The V call is TRBV19, the J call TRBJ2-7, with 11 bases lining up with TRBD2. CDR1 is LNHDA and CDR2 is SQIVND in the germline V gene (reference sequence). The ends lost 6 bases at V and 4 bases at J; junction bases unmatched: 14. This CDR3 region has 17 residues. The chain's CDR3 is CASSNRLAGTNSYEQYF. The DNA of the CDR3 is TGTGCCAGTAGCAACCGACTAGCGGGGACGAACTCTTACGAGCAGTACTTC.

The chain joins TRBV3-1 (or the pseudogene TRBV3-2) to TRBJ2-3; 8 bases fit TRBD2. The CDR3 covers 13 residues. V lost 0 bases and J lost 12; bases outside the gene matches: 5. The germline CDR1 and CDR2 sequences are LGHDT and YNNKEL (reference sequence). The CDR3 sequence: CASSQDLLAAQYF. For the CDR3, the DNA is TGTGCCAGCAGCCAAGATCTACTAGCGGCCCAGTATTTT.

This chain uses TRBV6-5 with TRBJ2-1; the match to TRBD2 covers 11 bases. This CDR3 is built from 14 residues. After removal of 4 bases from V and 10 bases from J, the junction contained 6 bases not matched to a gene. Per germline, CDR1 MNHEY and CDR2 SVGAGI. CDR3 DNA: TGTGCCAGCAGTTCTCTAGCGGGGGGTCGGGAGCAGTTCTTC. Its protein product is CASSSLAGGREQFF.

This clone has more than one count but fewer than ten. The chain has TRBV4-1 and TRBJ2-7; possibly TRBD1 for D (6 bases). The ends were cut back, 4 bases at V and 5 bases at J, with 15 bases in the middle. CDR1 and CDR2 (germline): MGHRA, YSYEKL. CDR3 length: 14 amino acids. CDR3 sequence: CASSLLLQGDEQYF. In nucleotides, the CDR3 is TGCGCCAGCAGCCTCCTACTACAGGGAGACGAGCAGTACTTC.

This clone is a singleton in its sample. The rearrangement joins TRBV7-3 to TRBJ2-2, with a tentative D call TRBD1 (6 bases). Germline V lookup: CDR1 SGHTA, CDR2 FQGTGA. V was clipped by 5 bases and J by 4 bases, with 14 bases between them. The CDR3 loop spans 15 amino acids. The CDR3: CASSPNSQGTGELFF. CDR3 bases: TGTGCCAGCAGCCCAAACTCACAGGGCACCGGGGAGCTGTTTTTT. Using reference TRBV7-3 and TRBJ2-2 for the parts outside the CDR3, the full variable domain is GAGVSQTPSNKVTEKGKYVELRCDPISGHTALYWYRQSLGQGPEFLIYFQGTGAADDSGLPNDRFFAVRPEGSVSTLKIQRTERGDSAVYLCASSPNSQGTGELFFGEGSRLTVL.

This clone was seen repeatedly, ten times or more. The chain employs TRBV7-9 and TRBJ1-5; possibly TRBD1 for D (6 bases). V was shortened by 3 bases and J by 7 bases, with 16 bases between the two germline ends. Germline lookup yields CDR1 SEHNR and CDR2 FQNEAQ (reference sequence). This CDR3 region has 15 residues. CDR3 amino acids: CASSLSHAGDQPQHF. CDR3 DNA sequence: TGTGCCAGCAGCTTGAGCCATGCAGGGGACCAGCCCCAGCATTTT.

The chain carries TRBV7-9 and TRBJ2-1, with a weak D call TRBD2 (5 bases). V shed 5 bases and J shed 8 bases, with 19 bases lying between them. The CDR3 covers 15 residues. Per the germline V gene, CDR1 is SEHNR and CDR2 is FQNEAQ (reference sequence). This chain's CDR3 is CASSRPSGNADEQFF. DNA of the CDR3: TGTGCCAGCAGCCGACCTTCCGGGAACGCGGATGAGCAGTTCTTC. Supplemented by reference TRBV7-9 and TRBJ2-1, the full variable domain reads DTGVSQNPRHKITKRGQNVTFRCDPISEHNRLYWYRQTLGQGPEFLTYFQNEAQLEKSRLLSDRFSAERPKGSFSTLEIQRTEQGDSAMYLCASSRPSGNADEQFFGPGTRLTVL.